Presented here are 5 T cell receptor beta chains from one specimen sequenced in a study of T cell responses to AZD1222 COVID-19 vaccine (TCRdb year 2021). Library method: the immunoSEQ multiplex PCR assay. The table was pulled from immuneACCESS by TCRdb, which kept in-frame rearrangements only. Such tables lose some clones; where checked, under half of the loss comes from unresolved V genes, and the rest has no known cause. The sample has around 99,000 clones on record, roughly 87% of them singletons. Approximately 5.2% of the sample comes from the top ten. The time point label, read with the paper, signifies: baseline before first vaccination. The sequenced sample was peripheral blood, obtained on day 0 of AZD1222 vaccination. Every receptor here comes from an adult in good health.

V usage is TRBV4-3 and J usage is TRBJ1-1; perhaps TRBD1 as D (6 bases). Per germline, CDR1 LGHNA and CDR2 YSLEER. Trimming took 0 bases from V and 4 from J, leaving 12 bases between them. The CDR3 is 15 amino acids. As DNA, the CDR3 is TGCGCCAGCAGCCAAGAGATTCAGGGGCTCACTGAAGCTTTCTTT. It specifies CASSQEIQGLTEAFF.

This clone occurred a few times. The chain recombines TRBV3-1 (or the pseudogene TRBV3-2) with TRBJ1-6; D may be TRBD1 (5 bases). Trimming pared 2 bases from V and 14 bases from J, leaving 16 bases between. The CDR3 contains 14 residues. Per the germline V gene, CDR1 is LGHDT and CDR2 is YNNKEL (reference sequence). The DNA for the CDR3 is TGTGCCAGCAGCCAACGGGGTGGGACGGCGGCCCTCCACTTT. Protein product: CASSQRGGTAALHF.

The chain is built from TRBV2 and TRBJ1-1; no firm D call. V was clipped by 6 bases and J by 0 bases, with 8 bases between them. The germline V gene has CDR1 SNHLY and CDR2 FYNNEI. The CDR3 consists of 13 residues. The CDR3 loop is CASRQNVNTEAFF. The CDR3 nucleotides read TGTGCCAGCAGGCAGAACGTGAACACTGAAGCTTTCTTT.

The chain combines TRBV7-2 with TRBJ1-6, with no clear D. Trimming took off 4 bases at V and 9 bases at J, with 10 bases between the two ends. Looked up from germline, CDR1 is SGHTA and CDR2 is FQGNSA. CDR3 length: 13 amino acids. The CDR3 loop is CASSSEEGSPLHF. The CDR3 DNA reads TGTGCCAGCAGCTCGGAAGAGGGTTCACCCCTCCACTTT.

The CDR3 is CASSLLVGREAFF. Here the CDR3 DNA reads TGTGCCAGCAGTTTATTAGTGGGGCGTGAAGCTTTCTTT. V and J are TRBV28 and TRBJ1-1; possible D gene TRBD1, 5 bases. Per the germline V gene, CDR1 is MDHEN and CDR2 is SYDVKM. This CDR3 region has 13 residues. Trimming removed 1 base from V and 7 bases from J, with 10 bases in between.